This paragraph covers one T cell receptor beta chain sequence. The antigen is unknown. This CDR3 fails to terminate in the conserved phenylalanine or tryptophan, so it likely reflects a read error. Isolation yielded PBMCs, at least 6 million per sample, in every case. The sample is drawn from a study of blood T cells in healthy people across ages. Study findings and constraints: Lack of knowledge of donor CMV status possibly confounded expanded clonotype changes. Per million T cells, TCR beta diversity dropped roughly linearly as age increased. Underestimates were what the diversity estimates from one million T cells were considered to be.

Germline lookup yields CDR1 SGHTA and CDR2 FQGNSA. V gave up 4 bases and J gave up 5 bases; unmatched junction bases: 11. This CDR3 is 17 amino acids long. Through a sample-barcoded 5' primer and a J-beta primer mix, a second PCR was run for roughly 7 to 11 cycles. TCRdb reanalysed the 5' RACE reads using MiXCR and keeps one entry per CDR3 protein. Of hundreds of thousands of distinct CDR3 sequences in the sample, 25% to 35% were seen once. The sample consisted of blood. The chain recombines TRBV7-2 with TRBJ2-2, with TRBD2 matching 9 bases. This receptor was obtained from a woman of 80 years or more in good health. CDR3 sequence: CASSSTGGGARTGELFC. The CDR3 DNA is TGTGCCAGCAGCTCGACTGGCGGGGGGGCCAGGACCGGGGAGCTGTTTTGT.